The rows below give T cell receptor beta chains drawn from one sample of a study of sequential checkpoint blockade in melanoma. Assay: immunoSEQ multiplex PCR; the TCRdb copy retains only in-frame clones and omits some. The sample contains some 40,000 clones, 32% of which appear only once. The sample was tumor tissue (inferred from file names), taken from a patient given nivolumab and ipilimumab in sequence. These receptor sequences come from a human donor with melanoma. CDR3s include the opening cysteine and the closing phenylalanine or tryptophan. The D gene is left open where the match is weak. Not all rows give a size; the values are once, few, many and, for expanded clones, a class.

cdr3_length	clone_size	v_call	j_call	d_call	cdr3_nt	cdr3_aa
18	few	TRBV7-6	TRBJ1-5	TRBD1	TGTGCCAGCAGCCGTCAGGGGGCTATTAGAGATGGCAATCAGCCCCAGCATTTT	CASSRQGAIRDGNQPQHF
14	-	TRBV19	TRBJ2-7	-	TGTGCCAGTACCCCAGTGCGCCCAGCCTACGAGCAGTACTTC	CASTPVRPAYEQYF
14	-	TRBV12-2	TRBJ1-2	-	TGTGCAAGTCGTCACGAGGGTAGGGCAGGTGGCTACACCTTC	CASRHEGRAGGYTF
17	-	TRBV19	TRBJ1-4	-	TGTGCCAGTACCCGGGGGCGGGCGGGCCCAACTAATGAAAAACTGTTTTTT	CASTRGRAGPTNEKLFF
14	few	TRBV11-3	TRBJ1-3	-	TGTGCCAGCAGCTTAATGGGGTTTGGAAACACCATATATTTT	CASSLMGFGNTIYF
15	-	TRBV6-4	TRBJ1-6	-	TGTGCCAGCAGTTACACACAGACCTATAATTCACCCCTCCACTTT	CASSYTQTYNSPLHF
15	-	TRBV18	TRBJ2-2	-	TGTGCCAGCTCTCCGAGGGGGGCGAACACCGGGGAGCTGTTTTTT	CASSPRGANTGELFF
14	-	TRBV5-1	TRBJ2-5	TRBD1	TGCGCCAGCAGCTCCAGACAGGGCGGGGAGACCCAGTACTTC	CASSSRQGGETQYF
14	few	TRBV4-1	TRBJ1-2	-	TGCGCCAGCAGCCAAGTTCTGGTTACCTATGGCTACACCTTC	CASSQVLVTYGYTF
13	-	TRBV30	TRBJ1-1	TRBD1	TGTGCCTGTCCTAGAAAAGGGACAGTCGAAGCTTTCTTT	CACPRKGTVEAFF
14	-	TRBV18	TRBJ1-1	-	TGTGCCAGCTCGCCCGGACAGTTAAACACTGAAGCTTTCTTT	CASSPGQLNTEAFF
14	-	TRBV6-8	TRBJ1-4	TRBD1	TGTGCCAGCAGTTCCGGGACAGGGGGCGAAAAACTGTTTTTT	CASSSGTGGEKLFF
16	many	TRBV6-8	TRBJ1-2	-	TGTGCCAGCAGATCTACAGGGACGGTGGAAAACTATGGCTACACCTTC	CASRSTGTVENYGYTF
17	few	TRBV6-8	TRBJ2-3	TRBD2	TGTGCCAGCAGTCCCCGCCGGCTAGCGGATCGCACAGATACGCAGTATTTT	CASSPRRLADRTDTQYF
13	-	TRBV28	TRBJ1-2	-	TGTGCCAGCAGGGATAGGTTGGTGGATGGCTACACCTTC	CASRDRLVDGYTF
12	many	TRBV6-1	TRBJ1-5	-	TGTGCCAGCAGTGAAGATTATCAGCCCCAGCATTTT	CASSEDYQPQHF
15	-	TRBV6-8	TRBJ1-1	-	TGTGCCAGCCTTAAGGCCGGGGGCGGGGGCACTGAAGCTTTCTTT	CASLKAGGGGTEAFF
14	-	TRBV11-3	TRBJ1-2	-	TGTGCCAGCAGCTTAGTACCAACTCACTATGGCTACACCTTC	CASSLVPTHYGYTF
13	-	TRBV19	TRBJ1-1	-	TGTGCCAGTAGAGCCCCTATGAACACTGAAGCTTTCTTT	CASRAPMNTEAFF
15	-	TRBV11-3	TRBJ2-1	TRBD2	TGTGCCAGCAGCCCACTAGCGGGGCTTTACAATGAGCAGTTCTTC	CASSPLAGLYNEQFF
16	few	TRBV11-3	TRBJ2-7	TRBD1	TGTGCCAGCAGCCATTTTACCGGGACAGGGGCCTACGAGCAGTACTTC	CASSHFTGTGAYEQYF
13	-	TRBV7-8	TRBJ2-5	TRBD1	TGTGCCAGCAGCCCGGACAGGGTTGGGACCCAGTACTTC	CASSPDRVGTQYF
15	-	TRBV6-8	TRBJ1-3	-	TGTGCCAGCAGTGATGGGGATCCGGTAGGGAACACCATATATTTT	CASSDGDPVGNTIYF
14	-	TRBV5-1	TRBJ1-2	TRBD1	TGCGCCAGCTACCCCGGGACAGCGGCCTACGGCTACACCTTC	CASYPGTAAYGYTF
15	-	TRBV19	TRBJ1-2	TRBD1	TGTGCCAGTAGTACGGACAGGGGGGCTAACTATGGCTACACCTTC	CASSTDRGANYGYTF